This TCR beta chain was captured in a study of blood T cell repertoires in COVID-19 (dated by TCRdb to 2019 to 2021). Concerning the study at large: Collaborator samples came from the United States, Italy and Spain and covered acute and convalescent phases of COVID-19. The dataset comprised deeply sampled blood TCRbeta repertoires from subjects exposed to, actively infected with, or recovered from COVID-19. The prospective study material was composed of cDNA or gDNA derived from T cells, B-cell-depleted T cells, or PBMCs. The repertoires were released in a freely available public database intended as a resource for research on the immune response to SARS-CoV-2. HLA class I and class II types, where available, came from metadata supplied by the sample provider rather than from assay-based typing. Sample metadata almost always included a de-identified subject ID, COVID-19 status, age in years and sex. The samples were drawn from two sources: the first 160 participants of the ongoing ImmuneRACE study, and approximately 1,300 subjects contributed by 6 global collaborators.

TCRbeta CDR3 regions were amplified from genomic DNA using the immunoSEQ Assay, a bias-controlled multiplex PCR. Per the authors' processing: Within the assay, amplification of reference gene primers was used to estimate how many nucleated cells each sample contained. Sequence reads were collapsed and filtered to measure the absolute abundance of every unique TCRbeta CDR3 rearrangement. Productive Simpson clonality was computed per sample as the square root of Simpson's diversity index over productive rearrangements. This immuneACCESS table, as held by TCRdb, lists in-frame sequences with V and J called but not all clones. Of the missing ones, under half trace to an unresolved V gene in checked studies; the others have no known cause. That table furnishes V, J and clone size, whereas the DNA furnished D and trimming. The sample profile shows approximately 100,000 clones; about nine tenths of them were found once. About a tenth of the sample belongs to the ten largest clones.

The CDR3 goes from the cysteine to the phenylalanine over 15 residues. Kept here is only the CDR3 DNA, which spans 45 bases and is read in frame from base 1. CDR1 and CDR2, per the germline V gene (reference sequence), are MNHEY and SMNVEV. Between the V and J ends, shortened by 3 bases and 4 bases respectively, the junction contains 15 bases. General conclusions and limits of the study: The amount of clinical and demographic metadata varied by source and participant and was provided uncurated.

The collaborating institutions used their own protocols to collect whole blood in K2EDTA tubes. For TCRbeta analysis, collaborators shipped samples in one of three forms: frozen whole blood, isolated PBMCs, or DNA extracted from either of those sample types. This clone appeared a few times. What antigen it recognizes has not been identified. The record has no base qualities; no much larger clone is one base away. Rearrangement joined TRBV27 to TRBJ1-2; the best D guess is TRBD1, with 6 bases matching. Material: peripheral blood. The sequence derives from a man over 45 with acute or convalescent COVID-19. Here the CDR3 is given as CASSLGGGPIYGYTF. The nucleotide sequence reads as follows: TGTGCCAGCAGTTTGGGGGGGGGCCCAATCTATGGCTACACCTTC.